Listed below are T cell receptor beta chains from one sample, sequenced in a study of blood T cell repertoires in COVID-19. Generated by immunoSEQ multiplex PCR, the TCRdb table keeps only in-frame clones and is missing some. The sample contains some 310,000 clones, roughly 84% of which appear only once. Material: peripheral blood. The receptors here all came from a man between 45 and 60 years old with active or convalescent COVID-19. Each CDR3 is given without its conserved first and last residue.

v_gene: TRBV2
CDR3aa: ASSFRTSGSIEQF

v_gene: TRBV7-8
CDR3aa: ASSSVSTGFQPQH

v_gene: TRBV30
CDR3aa: AYSGIPGPEAF

v_gene: TRBV6-5
CDR3aa: ASSSHPDGEQY

v_gene: TRBV7-9
CDR3aa: ASSREFLTI

v_gene: TRBV6-2/TRBV6-3
CDR3aa: ASSPGLAGSRVADTQY

v_gene: TRBV14
CDR3aa: ASSQGYRGLGTEAF

v_gene: TRBV29-1
CDR3aa: SVDASGDTQY

v_gene: TRBV6-6
CDR3aa: ASRRRGDSYEQY

v_gene: TRBV29-1
CDR3aa: SVADRGPTDTQY

v_gene: TRBV4-1
CDR3aa: ASSPRQGAYEQY

v_gene: TRBV24-1
CDR3aa: ATSDTTGYQETQY

v_gene: TRBV19
CDR3aa: ASSMEVMNTEAF

v_gene: TRBV28
CDR3aa: ASSFGGGAGFYEQY

v_gene: TRBV5-8
CDR3aa: ASSNPGQGDSYEQY

v_gene: TRBV12-3/TRBV12-4
CDR3aa: ASSPRRDYGYT

v_gene: TRBV28
CDR3aa: ASIGGISNQPQH

v_gene: TRBV15
CDR3aa: ATSRGQQGPQH

v_gene: TRBV2
CDR3aa: ASSYRVGQPQH

v_gene: TRBV4-3
CDR3aa: ASSQDTGHYWGQH

v_gene: TRBV5-4
CDR3aa: ASSSDRGFYEQY

v_gene: TRBV2
CDR3aa: ASVTQGSAEAF

v_gene: TRBV28
CDR3aa: ASIKGGGGYT

v_gene: TRBV30
CDR3aa: AWSVRLYNEQF

v_gene: TRBV5-8
CDR3aa: ASNFRGIHNEQF

v_gene: TRBV5-1
CDR3aa: ASSLLAGGRTGELF

v_gene: TRBV28
CDR3aa: ASTDPRRGTDTQY

v_gene: TRBV7-2
CDR3aa: ASSLVIGRGEKLF

v_gene: TRBV27
CDR3aa: ASSLPTGRYNSPLH

v_gene: TRBV5-1
CDR3aa: ASSSLGGIDSPLH

v_gene: TRBV2
CDR3aa: ASSREARERYT

v_gene: TRBV7-6
CDR3aa: ASSRGQYNEQF

v_gene: TRBV7-9
CDR3aa: ASSLDRSNEKLF

v_gene: TRBV30
CDR3aa: AWRGKPGQGSNQPQH

v_gene: TRBV2
CDR3aa: ASKEGSGNTIY

v_gene: TRBV27
CDR3aa: ASSPTYEQY

v_gene: TRBV10-3
CDR3aa: AISEELAGITDTQY

v_gene: TRBV19
CDR3aa: ASSSWTATNEKLF

v_gene: TRBV6-1
CDR3aa: ASSEVFRAIYEQY

v_gene: TRBV7-2
CDR3aa: ASSSPWGMNTEAF

v_gene: TRBV9
CDR3aa: ASSVAGTGSPHEQY

v_gene: TRBV9
CDR3aa: ASSVTVNTEAF

v_gene: TRBV20-1
CDR3aa: SASASGRAPENTQY

v_gene: TRBV3-1/TRBV3-2
CDR3aa: ASSQMSSGANVLT

v_gene: TRBV5-1
CDR3aa: ASSLGGTSLTDEQF

v_gene: TRBV4-3
CDR3aa: ASSQEYPGTGNQPQH

v_gene: TRBV6-5
CDR3aa: ASSYGQAYQPQH

v_gene: TRBV28
CDR3aa: ASSFPSGRRAETQY

v_gene: TRBV12-3/TRBV12-4
CDR3aa: ASMQGTVYGYT

v_gene: TRBV11-2
CDR3aa: ASSATGGASDTQY

v_gene: TRBV5-1
CDR3aa: ASSLGDSISNQPQH

v_gene: TRBV5-1
CDR3aa: ASSLRIGAGLMNTEAF

v_gene: TRBV28
CDR3aa: ASRAGLWGELAKNIQY

v_gene: TRBV13
CDR3aa: ASSPTGQGAFEQF

v_gene: TRBV10-1
CDR3aa: ASSTGTGLTGELF

v_gene: TRBV5-4
CDR3aa: ASSYKTGGPGETQY